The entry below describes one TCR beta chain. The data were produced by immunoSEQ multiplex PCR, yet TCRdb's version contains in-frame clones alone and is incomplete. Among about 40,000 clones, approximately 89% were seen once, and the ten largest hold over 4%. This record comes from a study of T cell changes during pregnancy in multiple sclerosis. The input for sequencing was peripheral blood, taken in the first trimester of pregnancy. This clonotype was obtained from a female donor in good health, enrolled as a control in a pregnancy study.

The CDR3 spells CASSLAAGGMRNQPQHF. In nucleotides, the CDR3 is TGTGCCAGCTCCCTGGCAGCAGGGGGCATGAGAAATCAGCCCCAGCATTTT. The rearrangement joins TRBV18 to TRBJ1-5; 8 positions match TRBD1. CDR1 and CDR2 from the germline V gene are KGHSH and LQKENI. The CDR3 runs to 17 residues. V shed 6 bases and J 4 bases; nucleotides not matched to a gene: 14.